This T cell receptor beta chain was found in a study of cytomegalovirus exposure and HLA in healthy donors. General study findings and limits: Evidence from a later analysis indicated that most CMV-associated TCR beta chains looked HLA-restricted.

Among the donors, all were healthy bone marrow donors. Comments on this clone: Antigen: not known.

The PCR employed 60 Vbeta primers together with 13 Jbeta primers. Data came from immunoSEQ multiplex PCR; TCRdb stores just in-frame clones and leaves some out. In the table there are approximately 100,000 clones, 78% of which are singletons. Germline-derived CDR1 and CDR2 are SGHTS and YDEGEE. Trimming took 1 base from V and 4 from J, leaving 9 bases between them. This CDR3 spans 14 amino acids. The rearrangement links TRBV5-8 to TRBJ2-1, with a weak D call TRBD2 (5 bases). The origin of this receptor is a woman aged 40 to 50 in good health and CMV-seropositive. The sample comprised PBMCs. CDR3 nucleotides: TGTGCCAGCAGCTTGTGGACGGGGTACAATGAGCAGTTCTTC. Amino acid sequence: CASSLWTGYNEQFF.